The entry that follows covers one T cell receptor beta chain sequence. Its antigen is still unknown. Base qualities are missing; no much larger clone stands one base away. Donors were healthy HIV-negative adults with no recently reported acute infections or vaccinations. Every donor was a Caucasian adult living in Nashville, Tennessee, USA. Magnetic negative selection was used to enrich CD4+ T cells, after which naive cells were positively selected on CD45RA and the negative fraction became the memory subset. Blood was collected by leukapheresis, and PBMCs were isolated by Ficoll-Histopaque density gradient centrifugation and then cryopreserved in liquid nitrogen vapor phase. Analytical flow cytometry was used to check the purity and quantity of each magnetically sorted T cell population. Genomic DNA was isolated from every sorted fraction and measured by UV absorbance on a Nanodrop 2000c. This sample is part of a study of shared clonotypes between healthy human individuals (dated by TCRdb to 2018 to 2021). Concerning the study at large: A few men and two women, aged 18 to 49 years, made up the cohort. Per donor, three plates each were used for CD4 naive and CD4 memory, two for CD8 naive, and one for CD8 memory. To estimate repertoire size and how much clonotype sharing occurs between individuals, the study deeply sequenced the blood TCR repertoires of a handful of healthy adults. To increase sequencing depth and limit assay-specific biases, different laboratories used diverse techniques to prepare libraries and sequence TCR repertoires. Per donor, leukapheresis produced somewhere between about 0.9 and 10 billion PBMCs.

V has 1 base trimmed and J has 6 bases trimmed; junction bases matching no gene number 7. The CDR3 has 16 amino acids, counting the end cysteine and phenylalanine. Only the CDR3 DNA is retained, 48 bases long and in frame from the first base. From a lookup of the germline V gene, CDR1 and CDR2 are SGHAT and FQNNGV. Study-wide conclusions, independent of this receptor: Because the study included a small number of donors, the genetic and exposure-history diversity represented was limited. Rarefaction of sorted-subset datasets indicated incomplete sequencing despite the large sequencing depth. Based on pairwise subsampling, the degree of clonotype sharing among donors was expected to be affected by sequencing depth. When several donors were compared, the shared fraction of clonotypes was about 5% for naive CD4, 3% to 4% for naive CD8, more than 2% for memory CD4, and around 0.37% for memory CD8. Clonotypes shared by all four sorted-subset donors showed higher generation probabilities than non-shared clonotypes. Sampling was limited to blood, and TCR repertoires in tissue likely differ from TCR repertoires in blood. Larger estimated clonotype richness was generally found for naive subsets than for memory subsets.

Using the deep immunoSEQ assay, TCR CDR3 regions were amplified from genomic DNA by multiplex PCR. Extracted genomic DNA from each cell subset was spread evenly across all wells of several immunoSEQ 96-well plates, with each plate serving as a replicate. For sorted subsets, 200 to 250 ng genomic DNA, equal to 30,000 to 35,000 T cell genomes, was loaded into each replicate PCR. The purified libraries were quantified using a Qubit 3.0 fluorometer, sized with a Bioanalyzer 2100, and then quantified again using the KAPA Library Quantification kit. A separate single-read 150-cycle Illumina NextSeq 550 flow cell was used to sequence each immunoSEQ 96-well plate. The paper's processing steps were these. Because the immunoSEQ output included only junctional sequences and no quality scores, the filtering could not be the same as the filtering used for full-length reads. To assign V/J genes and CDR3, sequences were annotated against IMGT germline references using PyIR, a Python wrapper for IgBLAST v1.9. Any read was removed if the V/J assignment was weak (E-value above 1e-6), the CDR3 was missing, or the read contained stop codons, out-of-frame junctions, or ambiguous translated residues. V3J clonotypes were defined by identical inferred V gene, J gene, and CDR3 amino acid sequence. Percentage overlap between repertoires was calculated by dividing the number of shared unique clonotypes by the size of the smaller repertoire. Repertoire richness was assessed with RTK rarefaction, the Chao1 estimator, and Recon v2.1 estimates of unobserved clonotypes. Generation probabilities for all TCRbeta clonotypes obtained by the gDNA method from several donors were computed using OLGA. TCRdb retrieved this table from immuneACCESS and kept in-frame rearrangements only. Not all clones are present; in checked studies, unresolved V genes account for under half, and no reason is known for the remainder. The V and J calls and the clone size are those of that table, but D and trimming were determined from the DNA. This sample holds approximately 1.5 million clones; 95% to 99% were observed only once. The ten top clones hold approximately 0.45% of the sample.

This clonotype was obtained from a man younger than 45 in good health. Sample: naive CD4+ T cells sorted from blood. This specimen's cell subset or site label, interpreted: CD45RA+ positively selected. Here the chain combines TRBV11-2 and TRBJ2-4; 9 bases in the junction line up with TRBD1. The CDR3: CASSLARRGQGNIQYF. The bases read TGTGCCAGCAGCTTAGCCAGGAGGGGACAGGGAAACATTCAGTACTTC.